Each of the 28 T cell receptor beta chains below was sequenced from the same sample in a study of cytomegalovirus exposure and HLA in healthy donors. The repertoire was sequenced with immunoSEQ multiplex PCR; TCRdb's copy has only in-frame clones and lacks some. The sample contains some 250,000 clones, about 90% of which appear only once. Sample: PBMCs. These receptors were obtained from a young woman in good health and CMV-seronegative.

V gene TRBV29-1 combines with J gene TRBJ1-2; tentatively, D is TRBD1 (5 bases). The CDR3 sequence is 14 residues long. The V end was cut by 0 bases, the J end by 4 bases, with 12 bases between. Germline CDR1 reads SQVTM; CDR2 reads ANQGSEA. The CDR3 nucleotides are TGCAGCGTTGAAGAGGATCAGGGTCGCTATGGCTACACCTTC. Its protein product is CSVEEDQGRYGYTF.

This clone was observed a single time. The V and J genes are TRBV5-1 and TRBJ2-5; D may be TRBD2 (5 bases). The CDR3 has 12 residues. V dropped 5 bases and J dropped 1 base, with 6 bases sitting between them. CDR1 and CDR2 (germline): SGHRS, YFSETQ. CDR3 sequence reads: CASSGSQETQYF. The CDR3 bases are TGCGCCAGCAGTGGGAGCCAAGAGACCCAGTACTTC.

This chain connects TRBV5-6 to TRBJ2-5; 9 nucleotides line up with TRBD2. CDR3 size: 15 residues. The V gene's germline CDR1 is SGHDT and CDR2 YYEEEE. V gave up 2 bases and J gave up 4 bases; unmatched junction bases: 6. CDR3 amino acids: CASSFLGGGAETQYF. The CDR3 DNA sequence: TGTGCCAGCAGCTTTCTGGGCGGGGGGGCAGAGACCCAGTACTTC.

The chain couples TRBV30 to TRBJ1-5; tentative D call: TRBD1 (5 bases). CDR1 and CDR2 (germline): GTSNPN, SVGIG (reference sequence). The CDR3 has 13 residues. Trimming pared 2 bases from V and 5 bases from J, leaving 10 bases between. The CDR3 sequence: CAWSRGDYQPQHF. DNA for the CDR3: TGTGCCTGGAGTCGGGGGGATTATCAGCCCCAGCATTTT. The full variable domain, completed using reference TRBV30 and TRBJ1-5, is SQTIHQWPATLVQPVGSPLSLECTVEGTSNPNLYWYRQAAGRGLQLLFYSVGIGQISSEVPQNLSASRPQDRQFILSSKKLLLSDSGFYLCAWSRGDYQPQHFGDGTRLSIL.

The chain links TRBV29-1 to TRBJ1-3; D is possibly TRBD1 (5 bases). Trimming cost V 7 bases and J 4 bases, with 17 bases left between them. The CDR3 extends over 14 amino acids. The germline V gene encodes CDR1 SQVTM and CDR2 ANQGSEA. The CDR3 reads CSAKYGGRGNTIYF. DNA for the CDR3: TGCAGCGCAAAGTACGGGGGGAGAGGAAACACCATATATTTT.

V is TRBV15 and J is TRBJ1-2, with a tentative D call TRBD1 (5 bases). V lost 0 bases, J lost 12 bases, and 14 bases lay in between. Germline CDR1 reads LNHNV; CDR2 reads YYDKDF (reference sequence). This CDR3 region has 13 residues. CDR3 in DNA: TGTGCCACCAGCAGAGATCGCGGGGCTCTCAACACCTTC. This codes for CATSRDRGALNTF. Together with reference TRBV15 and TRBJ1-2, the CDR3 gives the full variable domain: DAMVIQNPRYQVTQFGKPVTLSCSQTLNHNVMYWYQQKSSQAPKLLFHYYDKDFNNEADTPDNFQSRRPNTSFCFLDIRSPGLGDTAMYLCATSRDRGALNTFGSGTRLTVV.

A single count supports this clone. The DNA of the CDR3 is TGTGCCATCAGACCTGGTCCTAGCGGAACAGATACGCAGTATTTT. This codes for CAIRPGPSGTDTQYF. J is TRBJ2-3 and V is TRBV10-3, with TRBD2 identical over 7 bases. Trimming took 6 bases from V and 3 from J; bases not matched to a gene: 9. Germline V gives CDR1 ENHRY, CDR2 SYGVKD. This CDR3 is built from 15 residues.

The V and J genes are TRBV6-5 and TRBJ1-2; no reliable D call. CDR3 length equals 15 residues. Germline V gene lookup returns CDR1 MNHEY and CDR2 SVGAGI. Trimming took off 6 bases at V and 1 base at J, with 15 bases between the two ends. CDR3 sequence: CASSPGWRGNYGYTF. Here the CDR3 DNA reads TGTGCCAGCAGCCCGGGTTGGCGGGGTAACTATGGCTACACCTTC.

This clone has just a few counts. The genes are TRBV5-8 and TRBJ2-7, with D possibly matching TRBD1 (6 bases). This CDR3 has 16 residues. Germline V gene lookup returns CDR1 SGHTS and CDR2 YDEGEE. Trimming cost V 7 bases and J 0 bases, with 20 bases left between them. This CDR3 is CASQESRDISSYEQYF. CDR3 coding DNA: TGTGCCAGCCAAGAATCCCGGGACATCTCCTCCTACGAGCAGTACTTC.

This clone has just a few counts. V is TRBV25-1 and J is TRBJ1-2, with no clear D. Trimming left V 4 bases short and J 5 bases short, with 5 bases between. The CDR3 extends over 11 amino acids. Germline V lookup: CDR1 MGHDK, CDR2 SYGVNS. The CDR3 spells CASSAFYGYTF. The DNA of the CDR3 is TGTGCCAGCAGTGCATTTTATGGCTACACCTTC.

CDR3 protein: CASSSPGTGTYEQYF. For the CDR3, the DNA is TGTGCCAGCAGCTCCCCGGGGACAGGAACCTACGAGCAGTACTTC. The rearrangement joins TRBV7-8 to TRBJ2-7; 8 nucleotides match TRBD1. CDR3 length: 15 amino acids. CDR1 is SGHVS and CDR2 is FQNEAQ in the germline V gene. The ends lost 4 bases at V and 2 bases at J; junction bases unmatched: 7.

The chain joins TRBV28 to TRBJ1-2; TRBD1 matches 8 bases. This CDR3 is built from 15 residues. Germline values: CDR1 MDHEN, CDR2 SYDVKM. V shed 2 bases, J shed 4 bases, and the junction held 6 bases outside the gene matches. CDR3 coding DNA: TGTGCCAGCAGTTTAATTCAGGGGGCGGTCTATGGCTACACCTTC. This codes for CASSLIQGAVYGYTF.

This chain uses TRBV28 with TRBJ2-1; possible D gene TRBD2, 6 bases. V was shortened by 4 bases and J by 8 bases, with 15 bases between the two germline ends. CDR1 is MDHEN, CDR2 SYDVKM, per germline. This CDR3 is 14 amino acids long. The CDR3: CASSSPGVQDEQFF. CDR3 sequence (DNA): TGTGCCAGCAGTTCCCCGGGGGTCCAGGATGAGCAGTTCTTC. Supplemented by reference TRBV28 and TRBJ2-1, the full variable domain reads DVKVTQSSRYLVKRTGEKVFLECVQDMDHENMFWYRQDPGLGLRLIYFSYDVKMKEKGDIPEGYSVSREKKERFSLILESASTNQTSMYLCASSSPGVQDEQFFGPGTRLTVL.

The genes are TRBV4-1 and TRBJ2-5; no clear D gene. The CDR3 covers 13 residues. Germline V gene sequence: CDR1 MGHRA, CDR2 YSYEKL. Trimming stripped 1 base from V and 2 bases from J, with 5 bases between. The CDR3 loop reads CASSQVQQETQYF. The CDR3 region has the DNA TGCGCCAGCAGCCAAGTCCAGCAAGAGACCCAGTACTTC.

V and J are TRBV6-1 and TRBJ2-2; 9 positions agree with TRBD2. The CDR3 spans 17 residues. The ends lost 0 bases at V and 4 bases at J; junction bases unmatched: 6. Germline-derived CDR1 and CDR2 are MNHNS and SASEGT. In DNA, the CDR3 is TGTGCCAGCAGTGAAGCGCCTAGCGGGACGGGCACCGGGGAGCTGTTTTTT. It specifies CASSEAPSGTGTGELFF.

This chain joins TRBV13 and TRBJ2-3; 14 bases match TRBD2. Germline CDR1 is PRHDT and CDR2 is FYEKMQ (reference sequence). J gave up 6 bases and V 2 bases, and 13 bases lay outside the gene matches. The CDR3 consists of 19 residues. The CDR3 protein is CASSLLLGLAGVRGDTQYF. The CDR3, as DNA: TGTGCCAGCAGCTTATTGCTGGGACTAGCGGGGGTCCGAGGGGATACGCAGTATTTT.

The chain employs TRBV4-1 and TRBJ2-3, with 13 bases matching TRBD2. V gave up 0 bases and J gave up 2 bases; unmatched junction bases: 14. CDR3 length: 21 residues. Germline loops: CDR1 MGHRA, CDR2 YSYEKL. The CDR3 region is CASSQDSETSGGPFFTDTQYF. CDR3 bases: TGCGCCAGCAGCCAAGATAGTGAGACTAGCGGGGGGCCGTTCTTCACAGATACGCAGTATTTT.

The V gene is TRBV6-5, the J gene TRBJ2-1, with D possibly matching TRBD1 (5 bases). With 5 bases removed from V and 0 bases from J, the gap between germline ends came to 11 bases. CDR1 is MNHEY, CDR2 SVGAGI, per germline. CDR3 length equals 15 residues. CDR3 amino acids: CASSLRQSSYNEQFF. CDR3 coding DNA: TGTGCCAGCAGTCTTCGACAGAGCTCCTACAATGAGCAGTTCTTC.

The V call is TRBV30, the J call TRBJ2-3; TRBD2 agrees at 12 bases. This CDR3 comprises 15 residues. Germline V gene data show CDR1 as GTSNPN and CDR2 as SVGIG (reference sequence). The ends lost 5 bases at V and 6 bases at J; junction bases unmatched: 9. As DNA, the CDR3 is TGTGCCTGGGAGGCTAGCGGGGGGGCCCTGGATACGCAGTATTTT. Translating it yields CAWEASGGALDTQYF. Based on the CDR3 plus reference TRBV30 and TRBJ2-3, the full variable domain is SQTIHQWPATLVQPVGSPLSLECTVEGTSNPNLYWYRQAAGRGLQLLFYSVGIGQISSEVPQNLSASRPQDRQFILSSKKLLLSDSGFYLCAWEASGGALDTQYFGPGTRLTVL.

V is TRBV9 and J is TRBJ1-6, with 8 bases matching TRBD1. V was pared by 4 bases and J by 8 bases, with 8 bases of the junction left unmatched. The CDR3 consists of 15 residues. The germline V gene has CDR1 SGDLS and CDR2 YYNGEE. CDR3 nucleotides: TGTGCCAGCAGCCCAAGGACAGGGTCGGATTCACCCCTCCACTTT. It specifies CASSPRTGSDSPLHF.

The chain carries TRBV7-8 and TRBJ2-6; D is uncertain. Deletions cut 1 base from V and 0 bases from J, with 10 bases between. CDR3 size: 17 residues. The germline V gene encodes CDR1 SGHVS and CDR2 FQNEAQ. DNA for the CDR3: TGTGCCAGCAGCTTAGTAACATATATCTCTGGGGCCAACGTCCTGACTTTC. It is translated as CASSLVTYISGANVLTF.

The rearrangement joins TRBV7-8 to TRBJ2-7; the match to TRBD1 covers 7 bases. With V trimmed by 2 bases and J by 2 bases, 9 bases remained unmatched. The CDR3 consists of 16 residues. In germline, CDR1 is SGHVS, CDR2 FQNEAQ. The CDR3 protein is CASSLLISQGAYEQYF. CDR3 in DNA: TGTGCCAGCAGCTTATTAATAAGTCAGGGGGCCTACGAGCAGTACTTC.

V gene TRBV4-1 combines with J gene TRBJ2-2, with D unresolved. This CDR3 spans 14 amino acids. V was cut by 7 bases and J by 2 bases, with 11 bases left in between. CDR1 MGHRA and CDR2 YSYEKL come from the germline V gene. The CDR3 region is CASTRQANTGELFF. The CDR3 DNA reads TGCGCCAGCACCAGGCAGGCTAACACCGGGGAGCTGTTTTTT.

On this clone: Within the sample, other DNA sequences also encode this same CDR3. The V and J genes are TRBV28 and TRBJ1-5; tentatively, D is TRBD1 (6 bases). The CDR3 length is 14 residues. Per the germline V gene, CDR1 is MDHEN and CDR2 is SYDVKM. V was shortened by 4 bases and J by 1 base, with 8 bases between the two germline ends. The CDR3 bases are TGTGCCAGCAGTTCGGGACAAAGCAATCAGCCCCAGCATTTT. The encoded protein is CASSSGQSNQPQHF.

The chain is built from TRBV6-6 and TRBJ2-5; a weak D match, TRBD1 (6 bases). CDR3 length: 14 residues. Trimming took off 6 bases at V and 0 bases at J, with 11 bases between the two ends. Per the germline V gene, CDR1 is MNHNY and CDR2 is SVGAGI (reference sequence). CDR3 loop: CASSDRSYQETQYF. The CDR3 DNA reads TGTGCCAGCAGCGACAGGAGCTACCAAGAGACCCAGTACTTC.

This clone has a single count. This rearrangement joins TRBV27 to TRBJ2-7; 7 nucleotides line up with TRBD1. Germline V lookup: CDR1 MNHEY, CDR2 SMNVEV (reference sequence). This CDR3 spans 15 amino acids. J gave up 0 bases and V 5 bases, and 7 bases lay outside the gene matches. The CDR3 nucleotides read TGTGCCAGCAGTGGCCGGGACAGCTTCTCCTACGAGCAGTACGTC. It translates to CASSGRDSFSYEQYV.

The gene calls are TRBV27 and TRBJ1-5; TRBD1 is a possible D gene (6 bases). The CDR3 runs to 13 residues. V shed 6 bases and J shed 7 bases, with 13 bases lying between them. CDR1 is MNHEY, CDR2 SMNVEV, per germline (reference sequence). CDR3 nucleotide sequence: TGTGCCAGCAGCCTACAGGGATGGCAGCCCCAGCATTTT. This gives the protein CASSLQGWQPQHF.

The J gene is TRBJ2-5, the V gene TRBV10-3; TRBD2 matches 10 bases. Germline CDR1 is ENHRY and CDR2 is SYGVKD. CDR3 length equals 16 residues. V lost 3 bases and J lost 3; bases outside the gene matches: 7. The CDR3 loop reads CAISESLAGVKETQYF. DNA for the CDR3: TGTGCCATCAGTGAAAGTCTAGCGGGGGTTAAAGAGACCCAGTACTTC.